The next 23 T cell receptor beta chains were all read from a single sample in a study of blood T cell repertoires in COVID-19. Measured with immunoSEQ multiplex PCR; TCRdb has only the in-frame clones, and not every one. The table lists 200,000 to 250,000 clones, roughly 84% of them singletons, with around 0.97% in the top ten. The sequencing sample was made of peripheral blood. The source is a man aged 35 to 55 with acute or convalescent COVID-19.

CDR3 protein: CASSLDRISYNEQFF. CDR3 DNA: TGTGCCAGCAGCCTGGACAGGATCTCCTACAATGAGCAGTTCTTC. The gene calls are TRBV3-1 (or the pseudogene TRBV3-2) and TRBJ2-1, with 7 bases fitting TRBD1. The V segment lost 4 bases and the J segment 0 bases; nucleotides outside the gene matches: 3. The germline V gene encodes CDR1 LGHDT and CDR2 YNNKEL (reference sequence). This CDR3 is built from 15 residues.

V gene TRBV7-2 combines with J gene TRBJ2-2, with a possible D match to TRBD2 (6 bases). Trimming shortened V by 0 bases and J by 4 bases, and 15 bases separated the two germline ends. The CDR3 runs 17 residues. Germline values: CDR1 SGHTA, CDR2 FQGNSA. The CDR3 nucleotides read TGTGCCAGCAGCTTAGCGGCGGGGCCGGCGGGCACCGGGGAGCTGTTTTTT. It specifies CASSLAAGPAGTGELFF.

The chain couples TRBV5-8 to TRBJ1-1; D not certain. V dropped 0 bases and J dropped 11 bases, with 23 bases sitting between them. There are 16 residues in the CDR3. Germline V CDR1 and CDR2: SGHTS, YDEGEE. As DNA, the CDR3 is TGTGCCAGCAGCTTGGCCGTTGGAAGGCCCGGGATAAATGCTTTCTTT. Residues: CASSLAVGRPGINAFF.

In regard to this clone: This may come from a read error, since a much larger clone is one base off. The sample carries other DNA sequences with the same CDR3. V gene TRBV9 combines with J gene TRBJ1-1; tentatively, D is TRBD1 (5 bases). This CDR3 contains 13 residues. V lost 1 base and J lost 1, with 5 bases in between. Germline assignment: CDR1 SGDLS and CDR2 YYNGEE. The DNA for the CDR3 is TGTGCCAGCAGCGTACAGGGGAACACTGAAGCTTTCTTT. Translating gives CASSVQGNTEAFF.

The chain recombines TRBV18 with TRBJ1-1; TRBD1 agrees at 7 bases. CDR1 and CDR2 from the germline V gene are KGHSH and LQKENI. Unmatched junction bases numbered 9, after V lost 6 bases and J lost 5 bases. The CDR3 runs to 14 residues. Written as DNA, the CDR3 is TGTGCCAGCTCCGAAAACAGGGGCGGAACTGAAGCTTTCTTT. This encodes CASSENRGGTEAFF.

DNA of the CDR3: TGCAGCGTTGAAGGAGGGAACTCCTACGAGCAGTACTTC. Residues: CSVEGGNSYEQYF. The chain combines TRBV29-1 with TRBJ2-7; D might be TRBD2 (5 bases). Deletions cut 1 base from V and 0 bases from J, with 7 bases between. CDR1 is SQVTM and CDR2 is ANQGSEA in the germline V gene. CDR3 length: 13 amino acids.

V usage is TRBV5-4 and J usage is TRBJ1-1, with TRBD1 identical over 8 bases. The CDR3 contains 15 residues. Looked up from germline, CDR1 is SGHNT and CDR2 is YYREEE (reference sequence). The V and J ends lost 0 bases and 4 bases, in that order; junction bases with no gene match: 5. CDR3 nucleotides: TGTGCCAGCAGCTTGGACAGGGGGGGAACCACTGAAGCTTTCTTT. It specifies CASSLDRGGTTEAFF.

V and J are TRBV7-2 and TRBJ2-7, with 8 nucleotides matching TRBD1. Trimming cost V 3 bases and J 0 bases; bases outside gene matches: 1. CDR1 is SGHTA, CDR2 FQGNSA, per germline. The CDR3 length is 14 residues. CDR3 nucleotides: TGTGCCAGCAGCTTCGGACAGGGCTCCTACGAGCAGTACTTC. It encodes CASSFGQGSYEQYF.

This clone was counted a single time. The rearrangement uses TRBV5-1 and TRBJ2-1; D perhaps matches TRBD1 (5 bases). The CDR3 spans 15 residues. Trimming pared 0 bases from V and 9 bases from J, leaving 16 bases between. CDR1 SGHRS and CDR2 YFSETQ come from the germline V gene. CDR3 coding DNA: TGCGCCAGCAGCTTGGCCTCAGGGTTCCGACCTGAGCAGTTCTTC. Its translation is CASSLASGFRPEQFF. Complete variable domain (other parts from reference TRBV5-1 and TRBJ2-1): KAGVTQTPRYLIKTRGQQVTLSCSPISGHRSVSWYQQTPGQGLQFLFEYFSETQRNKGNFPGRFSGRQFSNSRSEMNVSTLELGDSALYLCASSLASGFRPEQFFGPGTRLTVL.

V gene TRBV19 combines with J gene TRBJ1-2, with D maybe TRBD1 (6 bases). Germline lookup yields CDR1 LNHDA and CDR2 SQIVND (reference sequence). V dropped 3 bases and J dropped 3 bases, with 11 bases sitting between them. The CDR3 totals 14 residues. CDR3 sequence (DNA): TGTGCCAGTAGTATCCGGGACACCTACTATGGCTACACCTTC. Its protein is CASSIRDTYYGYTF.

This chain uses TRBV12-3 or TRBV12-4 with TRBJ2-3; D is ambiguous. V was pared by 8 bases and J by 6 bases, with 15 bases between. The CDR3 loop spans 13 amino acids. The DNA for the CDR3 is TGTGCCAGCGTGGCTCTAGTACGTGATACGCAGTATTTT. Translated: CASVALVRDTQYF.

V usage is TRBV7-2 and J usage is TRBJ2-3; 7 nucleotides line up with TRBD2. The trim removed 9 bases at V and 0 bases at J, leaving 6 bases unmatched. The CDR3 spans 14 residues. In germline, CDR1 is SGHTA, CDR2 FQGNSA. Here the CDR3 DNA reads TGTGCCAGTTCTCGGCGGGGGAGCACAGATACGCAGTATTTT. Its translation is CASSRRGSTDTQYF.

The CDR3 sequence is CASSLSTGLYGYTF. The CDR3 DNA sequence: TGTGCCAGCAGCTTGTCCACAGGGCTCTATGGCTACACCTTC. This chain connects TRBV11-2 to TRBJ1-2; D is possibly TRBD1 (6 bases). V was cut by 3 bases and J by 4 bases, with 12 bases left in between. The CDR3 has 14 amino acids. Germline V gives CDR1 SGHAT, CDR2 FQNNGV.

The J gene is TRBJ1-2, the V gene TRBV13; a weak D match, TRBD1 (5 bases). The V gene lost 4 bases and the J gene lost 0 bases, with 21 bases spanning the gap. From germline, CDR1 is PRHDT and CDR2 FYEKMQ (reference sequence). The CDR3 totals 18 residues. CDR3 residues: CASSSRRASYKANYGYTF. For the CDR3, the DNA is TGTGCCAGCAGCTCACGCAGGGCTTCATATAAAGCTAACTATGGCTACACCTTC.

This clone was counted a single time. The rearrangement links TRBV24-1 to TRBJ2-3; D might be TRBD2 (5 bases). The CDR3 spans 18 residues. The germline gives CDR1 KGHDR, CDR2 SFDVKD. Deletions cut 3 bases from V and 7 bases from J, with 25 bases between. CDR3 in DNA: TGTGCCACCAGTGATGCGTCGGAGGCACCCTCAGCAGAGAATACGCAGTATTTT. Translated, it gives CATSDASEAPSAENTQYF.

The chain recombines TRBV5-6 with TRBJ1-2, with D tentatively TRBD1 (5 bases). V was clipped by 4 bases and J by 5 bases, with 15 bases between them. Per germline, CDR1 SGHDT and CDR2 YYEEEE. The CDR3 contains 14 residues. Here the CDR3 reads CASSLQTERYGYTF. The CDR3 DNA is TGTGCCAGCAGCCTACAGACAGAGAGGTATGGCTACACCTTC.

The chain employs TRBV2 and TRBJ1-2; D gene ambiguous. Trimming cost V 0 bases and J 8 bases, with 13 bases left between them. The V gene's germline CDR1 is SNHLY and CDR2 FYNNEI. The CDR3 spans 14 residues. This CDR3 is CASSEATYLRGYTF. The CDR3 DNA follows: TGTGCCAGCAGTGAAGCAACATATCTGAGGGGCTACACCTTC.

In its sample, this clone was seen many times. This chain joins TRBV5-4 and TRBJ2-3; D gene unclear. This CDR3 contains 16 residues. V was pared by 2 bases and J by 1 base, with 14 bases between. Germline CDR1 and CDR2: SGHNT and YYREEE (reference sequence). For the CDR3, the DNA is TGTGCCAGCAGCTTAGCCCCACTTGGAGGCACAGATACGCAGTATTTT. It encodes CASSLAPLGGTDTQYF.

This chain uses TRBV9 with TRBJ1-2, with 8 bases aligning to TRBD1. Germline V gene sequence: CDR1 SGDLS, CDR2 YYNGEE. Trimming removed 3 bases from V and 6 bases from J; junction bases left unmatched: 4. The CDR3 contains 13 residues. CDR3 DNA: TGTGCCAGCAGCGGCCAGGGGGCAAATGGCTACACCTTC. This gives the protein CASSGQGANGYTF.

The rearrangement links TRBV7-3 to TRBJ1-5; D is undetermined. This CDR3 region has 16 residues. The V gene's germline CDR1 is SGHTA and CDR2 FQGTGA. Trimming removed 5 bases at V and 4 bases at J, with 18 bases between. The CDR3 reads CASSLRPRIQNQPQHF. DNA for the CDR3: TGTGCCAGCAGCCTACGGCCGAGGATACAAAATCAGCCCCAGCATTTT. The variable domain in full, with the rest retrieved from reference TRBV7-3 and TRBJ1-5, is GAGVSQTPSNKVTEKGKYVELRCDPISGHTALYWYRQSLGQGPEFLIYFQGTGAADDSGLPNDRFFAVRPEGSVSTLKIQRTERGDSAVYLCASSLRPRIQNQPQHFGDGTRLSIL.

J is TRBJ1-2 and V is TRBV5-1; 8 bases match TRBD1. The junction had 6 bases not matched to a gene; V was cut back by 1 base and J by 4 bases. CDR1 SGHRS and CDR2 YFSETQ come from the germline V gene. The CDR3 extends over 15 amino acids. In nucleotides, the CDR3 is TGCGCCAGCAGCTTGATGACAGGGGTGGGCTATGGCTACACCTTC. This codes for CASSLMTGVGYGYTF. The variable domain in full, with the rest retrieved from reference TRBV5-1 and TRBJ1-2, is KAGVTQTPRYLIKTRGQQVTLSCSPISGHRSVSWYQQTPGQGLQFLFEYFSETQRNKGNFPGRFSGRQFSNSRSEMNVSTLELGDSALYLCASSLMTGVGYGYTFGSGTRLTVV.

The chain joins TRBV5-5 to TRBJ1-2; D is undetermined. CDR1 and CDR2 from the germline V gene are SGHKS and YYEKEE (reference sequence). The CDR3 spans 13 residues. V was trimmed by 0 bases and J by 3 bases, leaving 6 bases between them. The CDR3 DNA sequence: TGTGCCAGCAGCTTGGGGTCAGACTATGGCTACACCTTC. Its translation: CASSLGSDYGYTF. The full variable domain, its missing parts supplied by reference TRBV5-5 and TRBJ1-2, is DAGVTQSPTHLIKTRGQQVTLRCSPISGHKSVSWYQQVLGQGPQFIFQYYEKEERGRGNFPDRFSARQFPNYSSELNVNALLLGDSALYLCASSLGSDYGYTFGSGTRLTVV.

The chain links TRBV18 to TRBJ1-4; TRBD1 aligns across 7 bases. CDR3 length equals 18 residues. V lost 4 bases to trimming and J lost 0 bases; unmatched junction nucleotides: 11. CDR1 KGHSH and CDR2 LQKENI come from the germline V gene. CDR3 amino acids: CASSLTGLVGATNEKLFF. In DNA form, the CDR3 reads TGTGCCAGCTCACTGACAGGGCTAGTGGGCGCAACTAATGAAAAACTGTTTTTT.